This entry lists 18 T cell receptor beta chains sequenced from one sample in a study of blood T cell repertoires in COVID-19. Profiling relied on immunoSEQ multiplex PCR, and the TCRdb table lists in-frame clones only, not all of them. Here the sample spans some 120,000 clones, around 82% being singletons. The sequencing sample was made of peripheral blood. Receptor source: a woman in her thirties who had recovered from COVID-19.

This chain joins TRBV7-9 and TRBJ2-3; possibly TRBD1 for D (6 bases). The CDR3 sequence is 13 residues long. Germline values: CDR1 SEHNR, CDR2 FQNEAQ (reference sequence). The V and J ends lost 4 bases and 2 bases respectively, with 7 bases between them. The CDR3 here is CASSWTVTDTQYF. The CDR3 nucleotides are TGTGCCAGCAGCTGGACAGTCACAGATACGCAGTATTTT.

The gene calls are TRBV6-2 or TRBV6-3 and TRBJ1-6; D is ambiguous. The CDR3 runs to 15 residues. V lost 0 bases to trimming and J lost 7 bases, with 10 bases between them. Germline-derived CDR1 and CDR2 are MNHEY and SVGEGT. The CDR3 reads CASSYSVLENSPLHF. In nucleotides, the CDR3 is TGTGCCAGCAGTTACTCGGTTTTGGAGAATTCACCCCTCCACTTT.

J is TRBJ1-2 and V is TRBV5-1; weak D call: TRBD1 (6 bases). Trimming pared 4 bases from V and 9 bases from J, leaving 19 bases between. This CDR3 spans 14 amino acids. Germline V gene sequence: CDR1 SGHRS, CDR2 YFSETQ. The chain's CDR3 is CASSGLRGGKSYTF. CDR3 sequence (DNA): TGCGCCAGCAGCGGGCTCCGAGGGGGTAAGAGCTACACCTTC. The full variable domain, completed using reference TRBV5-1 and TRBJ1-2, is KAGVTQTPRYLIKTRGQQVTLSCSPISGHRSVSWYQQTPGQGLQFLFEYFSETQRNKGNFPGRFSGRQFSNSRSEMNVSTLELGDSALYLCASSGLRGGKSYTFGSGTRLTVV.

The count of this clone is one. This sequence joins TRBV18 and TRBJ1-1, with TRBD1 as a possible D gene (5 bases). The CDR3 loop spans 18 amino acids. Between the trimmed V and J ends, which lost 5 bases and 4 bases, there was a span of 26 bases. Germline loops: CDR1 KGHSH, CDR2 LQKENI. The CDR3 region has the DNA TGTGCCAGCTCAGCGGGGGGATGGTCGAGGACCAGGAGCACTGAAGCTTTCTTT. Protein product: CASSAGGWSRTRSTEAFF.

The chain recombines TRBV5-6 with TRBJ2-6, with D perhaps matching TRBD1 (5 bases). Germline lookup yields CDR1 SGHDT and CDR2 YYEEEE. CDR3 size: 17 residues. V lost 1 base to trimming and J lost 1 base, with 12 bases between them. The CDR3 sequence is CASSLLTVWSGANVLTF. DNA of the CDR3: TGTGCCAGCAGCTTGTTGACAGTTTGGTCTGGGGCCAACGTCCTGACTTTC. Based on the CDR3 plus reference TRBV5-6 and TRBJ2-6, the full variable domain is DAGVTQSPTHLIKTRGQQVTLRCSPKSGHDTVSWYQQALGQGPQFIFQYYEEEERQRGNFPDRFSGHQFPNYSSELNVNALLLGDSALYLCASSLLTVWSGANVLTFGAGSRLTVL.

This clone was seen ten or more times. The rearrangement joins TRBV2 to TRBJ1-1, with 7 bases aligning to TRBD1. This CDR3 has 13 residues. Germline assignment: CDR1 SNHLY and CDR2 FYNNEI. With 8 bases clipped from V and 7 bases from J, the junction kept 10 bases outside the gene matches. This chain's CDR3 is CASLTGFGGEAFF. The CDR3 bases are TGTGCCAGCCTGACAGGGTTTGGTGGTGAAGCTTTCTTT.

The chain joins TRBV2 to TRBJ2-3, with TRBD2 matching over 10 bases. CDR1 and CDR2 from the germline V gene are SNHLY and FYNNEI. The CDR3 has 19 amino acids. After removal of 7 bases from V and 0 bases from J, the junction contained 16 bases not matched to a gene. CDR3 amino acids: CASTNRGASGSPSTDTQYF. In DNA, the CDR3 is TGTGCCAGCACCAATAGGGGGGCTAGCGGGAGCCCGAGCACAGATACGCAGTATTTT.

J is TRBJ2-3 and V is TRBV7-9, with TRBD2 matching over 12 bases. This CDR3 region has 19 residues. Germline V gives CDR1 SEHNR, CDR2 FQNEAQ (reference sequence). The trim removed 5 bases at V and 0 bases at J, leaving 12 bases unmatched. Written as DNA, the CDR3 is TGTGCCAGCAGCCCTCGGACTAGCGGGGAGAGTTCTAGCACAGATACGCAGTATTTT. Protein sequence: CASSPRTSGESSSTDTQYF.

V usage is TRBV12-3 or TRBV12-4 and J usage is TRBJ2-7; D unclear. This CDR3 has 13 residues. V was pared by 6 bases and J by 2 bases, with 11 bases between. The CDR3 sequence: CASSLDAAYEQYF. The CDR3 region has the DNA TGTGCCAGCAGCCTTGATGCAGCCTACGAGCAGTACTTC.

The V gene is TRBV20-1, the J gene TRBJ2-1; a weak D match, TRBD2 (6 bases). The germline gives CDR1 DFQATT, CDR2 SNEGSKA (reference sequence). Trimming left V 4 bases short and J 16 bases short, with 17 bases between. The CDR3 is made up of 11 amino acids. Written as DNA, the CDR3 is TGCAGTGCTATAGCCTTTCGCGGGACCTTCTTC. Its protein product is CSAIAFRGTFF.

The genes are TRBV6-6 and TRBJ2-3, with D possibly TRBD2 on 5 matching bases. Trimming pared 4 bases from V and 2 bases from J, leaving 13 bases between. CDR1 is MNHNY and CDR2 is SVGAGI in the germline V gene (reference sequence). The length of the CDR3 is 15 residues. The CDR3 protein is CASSSLRGITDTQYF. In nucleotides, the CDR3 is TGTGCCAGCAGTTCACTAAGAGGGATCACAGATACGCAGTATTTT.

A few counts support this clone. This chain links TRBV14 with TRBJ2-3; tentative D call: TRBD2 (6 bases). The CDR3 extends over 15 amino acids. Germline CDR1 is SGHDN and CDR2 is FVKESK. Trimming pared 2 bases from V and 5 bases from J, leaving 14 bases between. The CDR3 loop is CASSQTITSRDTQYF. In DNA form, the CDR3 reads TGTGCCAGCAGCCAAACAATTACTAGCCGAGATACGCAGTATTTT.

The J gene is TRBJ1-3, the V gene TRBV2, with TRBD1 matching over 8 bases. The germline CDR1 and CDR2 sequences are SNHLY and FYNNEI. The CDR3 is 13 amino acids. The CDR3 nucleotides are TGTGCTACTAGACAGGGGCCCGAAAACACCATATATTTT. As protein: CATRQGPENTIYF.

The DNA for the CDR3 is TGTGCCAGCAGTCCTGGCAACGAGCAGTACTTC. Protein sequence: CASSPGNEQYF. The gene calls are TRBV12-3 or TRBV12-4 and TRBJ2-7, with D hard to call. Trimming removed 5 bases from V and 5 bases from J, with 7 bases in between. The CDR3 sequence is 11 residues long.

The V and J genes are TRBV5-5 and TRBJ2-6; TRBD1 might be the D (5 bases). Trimming removed 4 bases from V and 3 bases from J, with 17 bases in between. This CDR3 has 17 amino acids. Germline V gives CDR1 SGHKS, CDR2 YYEKEE (reference sequence). CDR3 residues: CASSVSRGSGGANVLTF. In DNA, the CDR3 is TGTGCCAGCAGCGTTTCAAGGGGTTCGGGTGGGGCCAACGTCCTGACTTTC. Using reference TRBV5-5 and TRBJ2-6 for the parts outside the CDR3, the full variable domain is DAGVTQSPTHLIKTRGQQVTLRCSPISGHKSVSWYQQVLGQGPQFIFQYYEKEERGRGNFPDRFSARQFPNYSSELNVNALLLGDSALYLCASSVSRGSGGANVLTFGAGSRLTVL.

This rearrangement joins TRBV7-9 to TRBJ2-1; 10 bases are a match to TRBD1. The CDR3 is 16 amino acids. Germline CDR1 is SEHNR and CDR2 is FQNEAQ (reference sequence). Trimming took 5 bases from V and 5 from J; bases not matched to a gene: 9. For the CDR3, the DNA is TGTGCCAGCAGCCCCACCGGGACAGGGGCCCACAATGAGCAGTTCTTC. It encodes CASSPTGTGAHNEQFF.

The V call is TRBV27, the J call TRBJ2-1, with 7 bases identical to TRBD2. V dropped 5 bases and J dropped 4; count of bases not matched to a gene: 11. Germline CDR1 MNHEY, CDR2 SMNVEV (reference sequence). This CDR3 contains 16 residues. The CDR3 nucleotides read TGTGCCAGCAGTGACGGGGGGTTAGGAGGGTACAATGAGCAGTTCTTC. Translated: CASSDGGLGGYNEQFF.

The chain links TRBV7-9 to TRBJ1-6; 9 bases align to TRBD1. The V segment lost 4 bases and the J segment 8 bases; nucleotides outside the gene matches: 6. This CDR3 region has 15 residues. Germline loops: CDR1 SEHNR, CDR2 FQNEAQ (reference sequence). The CDR3 DNA is TGTGCCAGCAGCTCAACGACAGGGGGGGATTCACCCCTCCACTTT. The encoded protein is CASSSTTGGDSPLHF.